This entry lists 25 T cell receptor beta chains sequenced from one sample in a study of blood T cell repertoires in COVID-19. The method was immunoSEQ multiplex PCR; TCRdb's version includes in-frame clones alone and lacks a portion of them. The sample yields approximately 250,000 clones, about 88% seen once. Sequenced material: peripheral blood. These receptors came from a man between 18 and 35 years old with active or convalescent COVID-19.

This CDR3 is CASSLYRVDEQFF. CDR3 in DNA: TGTGCCAGCAGCTTATACAGGGTGGATGAGCAGTTCTTC. The gene calls are TRBV13 and TRBJ2-1; maybe TRBD1 (6 bases). Trimming pared 2 bases from V and 8 bases from J, leaving 10 bases between. The CDR3 sequence is 13 residues long. Germline CDR1 is PRHDT and CDR2 is FYEKMQ (reference sequence).

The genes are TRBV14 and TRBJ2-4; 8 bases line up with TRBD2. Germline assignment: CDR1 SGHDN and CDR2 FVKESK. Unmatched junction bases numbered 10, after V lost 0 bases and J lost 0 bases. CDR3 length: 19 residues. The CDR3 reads CASSQDTTGLAPAKNIQYF. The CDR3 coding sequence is TGTGCCAGCAGCCAAGATACCACCGGACTAGCTCCAGCCAAAAACATTCAGTACTTC.

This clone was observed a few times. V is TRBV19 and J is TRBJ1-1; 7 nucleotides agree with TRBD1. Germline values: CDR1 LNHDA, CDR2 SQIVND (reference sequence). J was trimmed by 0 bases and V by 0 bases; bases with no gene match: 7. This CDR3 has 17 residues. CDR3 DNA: TGTGCCAGTAGTATAGAGGCCCACAGGGGTATGAACACTGAAGCTTTCTTT. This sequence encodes CASSIEAHRGMNTEAFF. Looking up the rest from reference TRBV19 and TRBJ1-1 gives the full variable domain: DGGITQSPKYLFRKEGQNVTLSCEQNLNHDAMYWYRQDPGQGLRLIYYSQIVNDFQKGDIAEGYSVSREKKESFPLTVTSAQKNPTAFYLCASSIEAHRGMNTEAFFGQGTRLTVV.

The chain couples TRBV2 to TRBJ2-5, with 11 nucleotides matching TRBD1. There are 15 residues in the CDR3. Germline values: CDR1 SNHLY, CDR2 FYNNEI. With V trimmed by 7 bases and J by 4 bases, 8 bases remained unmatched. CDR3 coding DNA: TGTGCCAGCAACCTTGGGACAGGGGGAACAGAGACCCAGTACTTC. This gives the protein CASNLGTGGTETQYF.

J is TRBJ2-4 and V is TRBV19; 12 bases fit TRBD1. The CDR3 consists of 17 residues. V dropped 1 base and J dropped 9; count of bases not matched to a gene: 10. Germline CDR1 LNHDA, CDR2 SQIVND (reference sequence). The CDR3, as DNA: TGTGCCAGTAGTATAGCCCCCGTGGGACAGGGGGCGAGCATTCAGTACTTC. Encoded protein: CASSIAPVGQGASIQYF.

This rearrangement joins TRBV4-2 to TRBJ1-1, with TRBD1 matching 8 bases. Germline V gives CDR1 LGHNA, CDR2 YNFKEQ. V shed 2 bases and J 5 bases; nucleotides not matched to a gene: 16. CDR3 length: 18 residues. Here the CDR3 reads CASSQRKRTGGSRTEAFF. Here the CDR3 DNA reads TGTGCCAGCAGCCAACGTAAGAGAACAGGGGGTAGTAGGACTGAAGCTTTCTTT.

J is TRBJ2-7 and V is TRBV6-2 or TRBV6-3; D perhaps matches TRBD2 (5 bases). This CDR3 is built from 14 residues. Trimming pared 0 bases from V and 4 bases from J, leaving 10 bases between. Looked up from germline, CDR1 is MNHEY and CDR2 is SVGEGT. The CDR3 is CASSYSSERYEQYF. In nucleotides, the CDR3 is TGTGCCAGCAGTTACTCGAGCGAGCGGTACGAGCAGTACTTC.

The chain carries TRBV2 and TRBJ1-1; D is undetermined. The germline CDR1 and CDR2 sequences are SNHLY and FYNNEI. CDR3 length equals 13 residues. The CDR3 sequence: CAPARRLNTEAFF. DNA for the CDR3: TGTGCTCCCGCCCGGAGATTGAACACTGAAGCTTTCTTT. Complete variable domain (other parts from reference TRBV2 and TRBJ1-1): EPEVTQTPSHQVTQMGQEVILRCVPISNHLYFYWYRQILGQKVEFLVSFYNNEISEKSEIFDDQFSVERPDGSNFTLKIRSTKLEDSAMYFCAPARRLNTEAFFGQGTRLTVV.

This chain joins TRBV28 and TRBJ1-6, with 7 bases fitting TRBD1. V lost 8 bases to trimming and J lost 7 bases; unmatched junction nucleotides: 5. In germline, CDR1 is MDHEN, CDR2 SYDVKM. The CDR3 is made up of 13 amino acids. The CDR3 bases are TGTGCCAGCGGGGGACAGTCGAATTCACCCCTCCACTTT. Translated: CASGGQSNSPLHF. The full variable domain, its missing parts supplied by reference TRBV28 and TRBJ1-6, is DVKVTQSSRYLVKRTGEKVFLECVQDMDHENMFWYRQDPGLGLRLIYFSYDVKMKEKGDIPEGYSVSREKKERFSLILESASTNQTSMYLCASGGQSNSPLHFGNGTRLTVT.

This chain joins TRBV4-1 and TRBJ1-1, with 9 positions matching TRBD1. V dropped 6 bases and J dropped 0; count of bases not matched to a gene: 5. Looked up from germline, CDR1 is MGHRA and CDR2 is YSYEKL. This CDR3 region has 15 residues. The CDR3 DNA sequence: TGCGCCAGCAGGGACGGGACAGGGCTGAACACTGAAGCTTTCTTT. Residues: CASRDGTGLNTEAFF.

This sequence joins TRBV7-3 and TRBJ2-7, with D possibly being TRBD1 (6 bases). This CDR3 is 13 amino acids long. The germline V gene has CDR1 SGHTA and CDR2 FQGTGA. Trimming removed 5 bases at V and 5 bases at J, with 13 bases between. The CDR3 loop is CASSLNREHEQYF. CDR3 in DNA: TGTGCCAGCAGCCTTAACAGGGAGCACGAGCAGTACTTC. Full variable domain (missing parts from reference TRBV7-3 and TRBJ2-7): GAGVSQTPSNKVTEKGKYVELRCDPISGHTALYWYRQSLGQGPEFLIYFQGTGAADDSGLPNDRFFAVRPEGSVSTLKIQRTERGDSAVYLCASSLNREHEQYFGPGTRLTVT.

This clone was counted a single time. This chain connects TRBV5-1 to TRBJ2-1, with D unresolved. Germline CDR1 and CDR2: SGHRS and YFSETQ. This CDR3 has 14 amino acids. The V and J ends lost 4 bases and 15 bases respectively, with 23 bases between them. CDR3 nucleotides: TGCGCCAGCAGCCCGAGCCCCTCCTTTCTATCCGGGTTCTTC. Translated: CASSPSPSFLSGFF.

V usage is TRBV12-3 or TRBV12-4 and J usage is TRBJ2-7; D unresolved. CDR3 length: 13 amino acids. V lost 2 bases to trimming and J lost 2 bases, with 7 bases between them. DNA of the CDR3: TGTGCCAGCAGTTTAAATCTAGCCTACGAGCAGTACTTC. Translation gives CASSLNLAYEQYF.

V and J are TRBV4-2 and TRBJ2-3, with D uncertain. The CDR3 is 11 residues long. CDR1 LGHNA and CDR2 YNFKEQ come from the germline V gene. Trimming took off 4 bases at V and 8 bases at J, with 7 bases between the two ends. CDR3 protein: CASSLSGTQYF. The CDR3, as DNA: TGTGCCAGCAGCCTGTCGGGTACGCAGTATTTT.

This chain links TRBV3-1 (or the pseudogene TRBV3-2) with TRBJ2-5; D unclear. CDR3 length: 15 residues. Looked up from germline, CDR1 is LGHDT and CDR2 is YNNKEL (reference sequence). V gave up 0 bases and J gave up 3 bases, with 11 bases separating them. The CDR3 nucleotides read TGTGCCAGCAGCCAAGATGGGCGATTCGAAGAGACCCAGTACTTC. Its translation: CASSQDGRFEETQYF.

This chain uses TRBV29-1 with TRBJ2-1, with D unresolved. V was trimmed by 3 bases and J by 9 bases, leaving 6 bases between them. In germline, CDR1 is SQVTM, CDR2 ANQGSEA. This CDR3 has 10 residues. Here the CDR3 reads CSVEAAEQFF. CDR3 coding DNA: TGCAGCGTTGAGGCCGCTGAGCAGTTCTTC.

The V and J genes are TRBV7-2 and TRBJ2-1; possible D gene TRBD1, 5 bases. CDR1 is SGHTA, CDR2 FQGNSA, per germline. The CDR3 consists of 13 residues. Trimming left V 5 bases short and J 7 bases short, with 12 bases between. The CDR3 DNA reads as TGTGCCAGCAGCGCGACAGAACCAAATGAGCAGTTCTTC. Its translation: CASSATEPNEQFF.

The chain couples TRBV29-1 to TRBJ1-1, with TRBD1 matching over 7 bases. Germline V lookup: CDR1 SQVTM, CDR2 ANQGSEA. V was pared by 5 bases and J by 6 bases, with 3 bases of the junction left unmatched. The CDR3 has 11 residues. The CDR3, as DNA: TGCAGCGTTAGACAGGGATCTGAAGCTTTCTTT. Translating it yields CSVRQGSEAFF.

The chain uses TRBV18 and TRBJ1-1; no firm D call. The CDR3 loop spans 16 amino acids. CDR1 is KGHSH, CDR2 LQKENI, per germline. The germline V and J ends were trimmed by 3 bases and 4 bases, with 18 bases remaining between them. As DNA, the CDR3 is TGTGCCAGCTCACCGTCGGAGGCGGTCCCCGTCACTGAAGCTTTCTTT. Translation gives CASSPSEAVPVTEAFF. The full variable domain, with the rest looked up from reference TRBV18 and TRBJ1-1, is NAGVMQNPRHLVRRRGQEARLRCSPMKGHSHVYWYRQLPEEGLKFMVYLQKENIIDESGMPKERFSAEFPKEGPSILRIQQVVRGDSAAYFCASSPSEAVPVTEAFFGQGTRLTVV.

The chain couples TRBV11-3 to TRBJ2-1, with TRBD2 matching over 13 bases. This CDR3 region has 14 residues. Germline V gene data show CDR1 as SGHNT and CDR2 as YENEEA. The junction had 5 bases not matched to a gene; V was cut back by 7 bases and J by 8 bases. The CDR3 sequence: CASKGLAGSDEQFF. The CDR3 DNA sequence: TGTGCCAGCAAGGGACTAGCGGGGTCGGATGAGCAGTTCTTC.

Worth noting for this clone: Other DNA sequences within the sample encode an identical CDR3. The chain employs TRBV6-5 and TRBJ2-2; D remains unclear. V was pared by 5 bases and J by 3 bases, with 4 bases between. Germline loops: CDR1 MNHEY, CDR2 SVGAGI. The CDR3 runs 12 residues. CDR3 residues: CASSPYTGELFF. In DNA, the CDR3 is TGTGCCAGCAGTCCGTACACCGGGGAGCTGTTTTTT.

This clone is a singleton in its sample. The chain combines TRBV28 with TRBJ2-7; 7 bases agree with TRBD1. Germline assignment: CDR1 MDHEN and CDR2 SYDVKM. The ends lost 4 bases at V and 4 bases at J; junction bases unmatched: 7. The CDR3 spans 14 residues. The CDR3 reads CASSSHDRAYEQYF. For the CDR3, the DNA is TGTGCCAGCAGTTCCCACGACAGGGCGTACGAGCAGTACTTC.

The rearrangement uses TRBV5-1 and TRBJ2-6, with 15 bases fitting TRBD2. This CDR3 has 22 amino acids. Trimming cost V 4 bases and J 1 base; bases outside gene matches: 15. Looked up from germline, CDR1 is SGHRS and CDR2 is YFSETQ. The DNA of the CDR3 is TGCGCCAGCAGCCCAGGACTAGCGGGAGGGCCGGTTATTGGTTCTGGGGCCAACGTCCTGACTTTC. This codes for CASSPGLAGGPVIGSGANVLTF.

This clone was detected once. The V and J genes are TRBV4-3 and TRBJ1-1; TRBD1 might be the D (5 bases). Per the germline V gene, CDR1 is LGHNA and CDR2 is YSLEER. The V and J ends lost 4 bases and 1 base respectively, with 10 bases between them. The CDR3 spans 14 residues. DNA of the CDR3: TGCGCCAGCAGCCCAGGACACCAGAACACTGAAGCTTTCTTT. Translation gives CASSPGHQNTEAFF.

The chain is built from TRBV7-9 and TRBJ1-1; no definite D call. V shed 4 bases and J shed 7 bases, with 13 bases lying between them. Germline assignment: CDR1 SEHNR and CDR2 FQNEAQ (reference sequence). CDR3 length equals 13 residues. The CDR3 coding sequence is TGTGCCAGCAGCTCCAAGTCGGGAATTGAAGCTTTCTTT. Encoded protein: CASSSKSGIEAFF. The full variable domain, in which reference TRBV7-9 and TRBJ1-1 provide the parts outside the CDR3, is DTGVSQNPRHKITKRGQNVTFRCDPISEHNRLYWYRQTLGQGPEFLTYFQNEAQLEKSRLLSDRFSAERPKGSFSTLEIQRTEQGDSAMYLCASSSKSGIEAFFGQGTRLTVV.